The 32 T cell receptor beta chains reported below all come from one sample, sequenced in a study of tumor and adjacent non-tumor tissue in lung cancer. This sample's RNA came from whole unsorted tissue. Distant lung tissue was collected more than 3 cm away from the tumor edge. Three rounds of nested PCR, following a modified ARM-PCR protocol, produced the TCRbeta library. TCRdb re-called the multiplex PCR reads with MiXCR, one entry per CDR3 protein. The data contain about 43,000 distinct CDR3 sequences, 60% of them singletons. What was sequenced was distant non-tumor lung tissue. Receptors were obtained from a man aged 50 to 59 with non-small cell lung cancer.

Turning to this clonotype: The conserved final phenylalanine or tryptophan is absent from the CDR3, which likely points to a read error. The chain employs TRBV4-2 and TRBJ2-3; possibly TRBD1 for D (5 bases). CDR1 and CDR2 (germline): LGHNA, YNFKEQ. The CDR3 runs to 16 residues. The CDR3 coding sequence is TGTGCCAGCGGCCAAGGCGGCACAGGTGAAGGAGATACGCAGTATCTT. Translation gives CASGQGGTGEGDTQYL.

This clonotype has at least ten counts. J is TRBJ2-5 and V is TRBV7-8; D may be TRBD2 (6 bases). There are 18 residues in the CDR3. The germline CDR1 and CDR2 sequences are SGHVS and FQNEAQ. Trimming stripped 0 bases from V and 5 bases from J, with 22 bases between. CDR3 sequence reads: CASSLAFGTARAGETQYF. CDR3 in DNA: TGTGCCAGCAGCTTAGCGTTTGGGACGGCCCGTGCGGGGGAGACCCAGTACTTC.

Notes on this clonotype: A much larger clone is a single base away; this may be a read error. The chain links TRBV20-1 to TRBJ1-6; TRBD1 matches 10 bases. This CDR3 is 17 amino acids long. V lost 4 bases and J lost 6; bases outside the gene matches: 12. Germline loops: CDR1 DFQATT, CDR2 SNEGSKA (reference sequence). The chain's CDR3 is CSAKMTGGSGFNSPLHF. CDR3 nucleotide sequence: TGCAGTGCTAAGATGACAGGGGGCTCGGGCTTTAATTCACCCCTCCACTTT.

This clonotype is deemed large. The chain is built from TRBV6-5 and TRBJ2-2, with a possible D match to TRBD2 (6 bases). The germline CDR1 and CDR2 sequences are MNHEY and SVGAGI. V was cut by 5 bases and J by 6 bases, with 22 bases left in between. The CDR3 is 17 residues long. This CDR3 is CASSLLLPPWEAGELFF. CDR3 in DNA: TGTGCCAGCAGTCTCCTCCTTCCGCCCTGGGAGGCCGGGGAGCTGTTTTTT.

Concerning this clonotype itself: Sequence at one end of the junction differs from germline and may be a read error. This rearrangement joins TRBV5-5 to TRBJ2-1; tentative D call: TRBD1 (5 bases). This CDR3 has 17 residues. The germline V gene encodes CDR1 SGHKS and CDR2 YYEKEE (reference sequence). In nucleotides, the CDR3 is TGTGCCAGCAGCGCCGTGCCAACAGGAGTTTCCTACGATGAGCAGTTCTTC. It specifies CASSAVPTGVSYDEQFF.

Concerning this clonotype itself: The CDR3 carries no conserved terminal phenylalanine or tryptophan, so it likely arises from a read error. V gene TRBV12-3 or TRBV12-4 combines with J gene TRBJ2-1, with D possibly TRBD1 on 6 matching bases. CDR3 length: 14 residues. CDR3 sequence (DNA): TGTGCCAGTAGTTGGACAGCCTCCTACAATGAGCAGTTCCTC. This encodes CASSWTASYNEQFL.

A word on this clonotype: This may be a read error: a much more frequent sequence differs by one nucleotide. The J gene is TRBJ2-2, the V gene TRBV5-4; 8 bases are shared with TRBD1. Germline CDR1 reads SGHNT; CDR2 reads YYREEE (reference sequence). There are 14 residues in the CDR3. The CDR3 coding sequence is TGTGCCAGCAGCTTGCAGGGGGCTGGCGGGGAGCCGTTTTTT. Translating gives CASSLQGAGGEPFF.

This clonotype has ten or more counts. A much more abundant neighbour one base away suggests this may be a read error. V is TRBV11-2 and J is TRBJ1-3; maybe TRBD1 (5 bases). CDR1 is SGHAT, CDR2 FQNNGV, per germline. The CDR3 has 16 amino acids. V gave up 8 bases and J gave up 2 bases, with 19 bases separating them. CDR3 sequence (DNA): TGTGCCAGCGGCAAGACGGGAGACAGCCCTGGAAACACCATATATTTT. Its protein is CASGKTGDSPGNTIYF. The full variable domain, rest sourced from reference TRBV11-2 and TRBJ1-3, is EAGVAQSPRYKIIEKRQSVAFWCNPISGHATLYWYQQILGQGPKLLIQFQNNGVVDDSQLPKDRFSAERLKGVDSTLKIQPAKLEDSAVYLCASGKTGDSPGNTIYFGEGSWLTVV.

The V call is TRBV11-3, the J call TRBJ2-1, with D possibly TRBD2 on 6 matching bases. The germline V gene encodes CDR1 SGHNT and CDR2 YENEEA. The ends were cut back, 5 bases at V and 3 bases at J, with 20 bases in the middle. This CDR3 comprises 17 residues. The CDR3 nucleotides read TGTGCCAGCAGCCCCGCGGGGCCGTGTGGCGTCTACAATGAGCAGTTCTTC. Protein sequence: CASSPAGPCGVYNEQFF. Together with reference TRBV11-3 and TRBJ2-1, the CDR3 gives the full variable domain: EAGVVQSPRYKIIEKKQPVAFWCNPISGHNTLYWYLQNLGQGPELLIRYENEEAVDDSQLPKDRFSAERLKGVDSTLKIQPAELGDSAVYLCASSPAGPCGVYNEQFFGPGTRLTVL.

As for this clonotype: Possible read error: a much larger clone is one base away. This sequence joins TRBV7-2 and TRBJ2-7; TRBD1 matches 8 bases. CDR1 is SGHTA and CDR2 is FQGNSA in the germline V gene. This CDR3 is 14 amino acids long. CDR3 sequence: CASSLDQGAYGQYF. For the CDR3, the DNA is TGTGCCAGCAGCTTAGATCAGGGGGCCTACGGGCAGTACTTC.

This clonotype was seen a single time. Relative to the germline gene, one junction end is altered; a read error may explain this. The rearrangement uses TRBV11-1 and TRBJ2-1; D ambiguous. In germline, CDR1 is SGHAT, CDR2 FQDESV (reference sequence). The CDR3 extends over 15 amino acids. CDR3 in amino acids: CASSSTTGSYDEQFF. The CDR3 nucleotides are TGTGCCAGCAGCTCAACTACCGGGTCCTACGATGAGCAGTTCTTC.

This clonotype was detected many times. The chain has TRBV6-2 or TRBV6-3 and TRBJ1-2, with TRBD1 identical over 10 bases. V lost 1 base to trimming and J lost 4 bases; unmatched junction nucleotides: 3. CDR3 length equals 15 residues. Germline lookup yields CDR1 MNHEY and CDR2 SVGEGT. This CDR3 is CASSYLRTGGYGYTF. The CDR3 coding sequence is TGTGCCAGCAGTTACTTAAGGACAGGGGGCTATGGCTACACCTTC.

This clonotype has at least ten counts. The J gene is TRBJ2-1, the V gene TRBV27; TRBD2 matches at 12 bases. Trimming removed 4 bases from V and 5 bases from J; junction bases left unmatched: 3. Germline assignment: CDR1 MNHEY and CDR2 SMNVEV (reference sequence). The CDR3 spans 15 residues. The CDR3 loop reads CASSSLAGGDNEQFF. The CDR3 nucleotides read TGTGCCAGCAGTTCCCTAGCGGGAGGGGACAATGAGCAGTTCTTC.

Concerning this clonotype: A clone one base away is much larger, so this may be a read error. CDR3 amino acids: CASSKWEQGGTGELFF. DNA for the CDR3: TGCGCCAGCAGCAAATGGGAACAGGGGGGCACCGGGGAGCTGTTTTTT. This chain joins TRBV5-1 and TRBJ2-2; the match to TRBD1 covers 8 bases. Germline CDR1 SGHRS, CDR2 YFSETQ. This CDR3 region has 16 residues. The junction had 9 bases not matched to a gene; V was cut back by 4 bases and J by 4 bases.

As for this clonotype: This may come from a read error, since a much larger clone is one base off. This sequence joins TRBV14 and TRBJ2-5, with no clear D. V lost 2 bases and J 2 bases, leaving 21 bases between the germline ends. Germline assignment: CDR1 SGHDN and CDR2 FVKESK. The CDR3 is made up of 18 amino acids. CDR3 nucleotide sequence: TGTGCCAGCAGCCAACCCCCGCGGTACGGAGCAGTTCAAGAGACCCAGTACTTC. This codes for CASSQPPRYGAVQETQYF.

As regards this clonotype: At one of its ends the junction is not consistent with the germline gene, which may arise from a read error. DNA for the CDR3: TGTGCCTGCAGATGGACAGGGACCTACGAGCAGTATTTC. Protein sequence: CACRWTGTYEQYF. This chain uses TRBV27 with TRBJ2-7, with TRBD1 matching 8 bases. The CDR3 covers 13 residues. CDR1 and CDR2 (germline): MNHEY, SMNVEV (reference sequence).

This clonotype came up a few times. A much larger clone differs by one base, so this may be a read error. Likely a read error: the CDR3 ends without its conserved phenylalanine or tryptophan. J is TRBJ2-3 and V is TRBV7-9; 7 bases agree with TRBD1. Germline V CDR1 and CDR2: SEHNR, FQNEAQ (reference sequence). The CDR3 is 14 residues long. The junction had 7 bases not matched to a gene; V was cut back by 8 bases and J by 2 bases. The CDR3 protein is CASAPGQVTDTQYI. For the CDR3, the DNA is TGTGCCAGCGCCCCCGGACAGGTCACAGATACGCAGTATATT.

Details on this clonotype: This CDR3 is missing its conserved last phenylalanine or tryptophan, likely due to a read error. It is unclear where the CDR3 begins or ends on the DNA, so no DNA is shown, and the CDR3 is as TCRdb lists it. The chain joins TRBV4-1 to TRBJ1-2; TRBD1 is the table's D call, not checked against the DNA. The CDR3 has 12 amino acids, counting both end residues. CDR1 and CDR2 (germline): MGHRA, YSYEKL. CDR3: CASSQVRGNPLY.

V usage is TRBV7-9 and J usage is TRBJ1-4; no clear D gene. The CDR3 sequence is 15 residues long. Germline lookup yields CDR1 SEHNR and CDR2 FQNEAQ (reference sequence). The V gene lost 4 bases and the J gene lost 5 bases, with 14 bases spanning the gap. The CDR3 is CASSSSRLNNEKLFF. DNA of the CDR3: TGTGCCAGCAGCTCCTCCCGGCTCAACAATGAAAAACTGTTTTTT. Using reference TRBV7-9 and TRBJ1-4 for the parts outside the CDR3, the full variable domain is DTGVSQNPRHKITKRGQNVTFRCDPISEHNRLYWYRQTLGQGPEFLTYFQNEAQLEKSRLLSDRFSAERPKGSFSTLEIQRTEQGDSAMYLCASSSSRLNNEKLFFGSGTQLSVL.

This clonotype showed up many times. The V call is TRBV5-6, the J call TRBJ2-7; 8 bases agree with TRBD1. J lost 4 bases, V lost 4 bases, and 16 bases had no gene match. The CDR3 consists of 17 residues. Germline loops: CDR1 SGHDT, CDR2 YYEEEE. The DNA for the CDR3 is TGTGCCAGCAGCACATTCGGGTCGGACAGGGCGGATTACGAGCAGTACTTC. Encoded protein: CASSTFGSDRADYEQYF.

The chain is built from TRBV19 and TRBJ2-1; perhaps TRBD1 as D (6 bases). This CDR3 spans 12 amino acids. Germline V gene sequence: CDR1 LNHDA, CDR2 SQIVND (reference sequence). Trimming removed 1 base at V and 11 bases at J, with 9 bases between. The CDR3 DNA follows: TGTGCCAGTAGTATAGGCGACAGGAAGCAGTTCTTC. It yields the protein CASSIGDRKQFF. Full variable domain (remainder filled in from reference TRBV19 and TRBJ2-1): DGGITQSPKYLFRKEGQNVTLSCEQNLNHDAMYWYRQDPGQGLRLIYYSQIVNDFQKGDIAEGYSVSREKKESFPLTVTSAQKNPTAFYLCASSIGDRKQFFGPGTRLTVL.

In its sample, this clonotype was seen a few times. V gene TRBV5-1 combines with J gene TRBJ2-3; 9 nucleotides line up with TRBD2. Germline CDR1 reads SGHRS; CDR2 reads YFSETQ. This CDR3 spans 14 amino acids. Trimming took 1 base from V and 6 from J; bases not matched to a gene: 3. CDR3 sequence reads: CASSLPSGVDTQYF. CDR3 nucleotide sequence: TGCGCCAGCAGCTTGCCTAGCGGGGTGGATACGCAGTATTTT.

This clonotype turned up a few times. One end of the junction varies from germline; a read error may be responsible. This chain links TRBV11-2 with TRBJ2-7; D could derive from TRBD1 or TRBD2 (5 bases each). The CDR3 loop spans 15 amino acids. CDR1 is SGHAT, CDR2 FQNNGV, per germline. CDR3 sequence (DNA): TGTGCCAGCAGCTTAACGTCCGCCAGGGACGACGAGCAATACTTC. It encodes CASSLTSARDDEQYF. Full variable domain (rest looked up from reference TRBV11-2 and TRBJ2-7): EAGVAQSPRYKIIEKRQSVAFWCNPISGHATLYWYQQILGQGPKLLIQFQNNGVVDDSQLPKDRFSAERLKGVDSTLKIQPAKLEDSAVYLCASSLTSARDDEQYFGPGTRLTVT.

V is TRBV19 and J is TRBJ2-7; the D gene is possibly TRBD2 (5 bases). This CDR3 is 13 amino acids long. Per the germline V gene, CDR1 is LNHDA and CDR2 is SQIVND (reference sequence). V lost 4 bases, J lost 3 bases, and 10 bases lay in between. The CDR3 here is CASSTHGGYEQYF. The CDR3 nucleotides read TGTGCCAGTAGTACCCACGGAGGCTACGAGCAGTACTTC. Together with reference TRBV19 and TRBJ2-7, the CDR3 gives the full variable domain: DGGITQSPKYLFRKEGQNVTLSCEQNLNHDAMYWYRQDPGQGLRLIYYSQIVNDFQKGDIAEGYSVSREKKESFPLTVTSAQKNPTAFYLCASSTHGGYEQYFGPGTRLTVT.

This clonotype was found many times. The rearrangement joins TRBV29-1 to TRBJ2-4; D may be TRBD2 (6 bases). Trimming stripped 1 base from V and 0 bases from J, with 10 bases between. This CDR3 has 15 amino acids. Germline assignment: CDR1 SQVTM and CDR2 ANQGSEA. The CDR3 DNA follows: TGCAGCGTTGAAGGCGGGGCACTAGCCAAAAACATTCAGTACTTC. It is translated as CSVEGGALAKNIQYF.

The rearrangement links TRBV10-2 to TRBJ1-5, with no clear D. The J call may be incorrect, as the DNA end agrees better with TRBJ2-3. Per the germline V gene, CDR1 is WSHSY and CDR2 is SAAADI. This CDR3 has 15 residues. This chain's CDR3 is CASSESTVSNQPQYF. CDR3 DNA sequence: TGCGCCAGCAGTGAGTCGACTGTTAGTAATCAGCCCCAGTATTTT.

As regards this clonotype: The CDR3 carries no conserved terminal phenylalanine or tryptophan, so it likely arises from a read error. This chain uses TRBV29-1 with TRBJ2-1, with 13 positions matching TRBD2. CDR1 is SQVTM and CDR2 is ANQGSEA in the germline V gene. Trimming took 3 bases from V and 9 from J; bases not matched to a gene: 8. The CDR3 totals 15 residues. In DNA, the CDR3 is TGCAGCGTTGATGGTGGACTAGCGGGGGTGGGTGAGCAGTTCCTC. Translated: CSVDGGLAGVGEQFL.

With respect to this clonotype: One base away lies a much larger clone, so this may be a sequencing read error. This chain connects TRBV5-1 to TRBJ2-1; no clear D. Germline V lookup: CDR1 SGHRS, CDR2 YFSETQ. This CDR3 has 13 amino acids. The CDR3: CASSFPPKDERFF. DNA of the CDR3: TGCGCCAGCAGCTTCCCCCCTAAAGATGAGCGGTTCTTC. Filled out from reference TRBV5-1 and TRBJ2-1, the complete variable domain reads KAGVTQTPRYLIKTRGQQVTLSCSPISGHRSVSWYQQTPGQGLQFLFEYFSETQRNKGNFPGRFSGRQFSNSRSEMNVSTLELGDSALYLCASSFPPKDERFFGPGTRLTVL.

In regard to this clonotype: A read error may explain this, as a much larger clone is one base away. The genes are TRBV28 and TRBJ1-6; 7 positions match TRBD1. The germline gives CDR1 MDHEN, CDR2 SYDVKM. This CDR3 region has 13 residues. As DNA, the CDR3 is TGTGCCAGCCGGGAGACAGGGATCTCACCCCTCCGCTTT. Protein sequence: CASRETGISPLRF. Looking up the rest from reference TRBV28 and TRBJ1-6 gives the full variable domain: DVKVTQSSRYLVKRTGEKVFLECVQDMDHENMFWYRQDPGLGLRLIYFSYDVKMKEKGDIPEGYSVSREKKERFSLILESASTNQTSMYLCASRETGISPLRFGNGTRLTVT.

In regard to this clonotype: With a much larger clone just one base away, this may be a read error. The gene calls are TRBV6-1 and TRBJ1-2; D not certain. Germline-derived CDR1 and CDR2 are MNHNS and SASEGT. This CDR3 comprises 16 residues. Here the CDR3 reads CASSTRGRVGSYGYAF. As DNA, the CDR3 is TGTGCCAGCAGTACCCGCGGTCGGGTCGGAAGCTATGGCTACGCCTTC.

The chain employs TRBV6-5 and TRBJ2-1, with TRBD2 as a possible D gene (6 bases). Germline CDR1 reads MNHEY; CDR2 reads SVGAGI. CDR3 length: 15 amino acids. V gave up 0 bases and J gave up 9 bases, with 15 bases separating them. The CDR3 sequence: CASSYSTGVRIEQFF. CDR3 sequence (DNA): TGTGCCAGCAGTTACTCGACGGGAGTTCGTATTGAGCAGTTCTTC.

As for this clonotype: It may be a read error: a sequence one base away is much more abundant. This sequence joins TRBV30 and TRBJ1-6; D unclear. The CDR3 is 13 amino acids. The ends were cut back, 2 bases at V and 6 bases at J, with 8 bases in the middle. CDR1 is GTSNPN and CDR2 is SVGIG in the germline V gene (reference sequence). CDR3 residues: CAWSSIRNSPLHF. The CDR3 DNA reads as TGTGCCTGGAGTTCAATCCGTAATTCACCCCTCCACTTT.